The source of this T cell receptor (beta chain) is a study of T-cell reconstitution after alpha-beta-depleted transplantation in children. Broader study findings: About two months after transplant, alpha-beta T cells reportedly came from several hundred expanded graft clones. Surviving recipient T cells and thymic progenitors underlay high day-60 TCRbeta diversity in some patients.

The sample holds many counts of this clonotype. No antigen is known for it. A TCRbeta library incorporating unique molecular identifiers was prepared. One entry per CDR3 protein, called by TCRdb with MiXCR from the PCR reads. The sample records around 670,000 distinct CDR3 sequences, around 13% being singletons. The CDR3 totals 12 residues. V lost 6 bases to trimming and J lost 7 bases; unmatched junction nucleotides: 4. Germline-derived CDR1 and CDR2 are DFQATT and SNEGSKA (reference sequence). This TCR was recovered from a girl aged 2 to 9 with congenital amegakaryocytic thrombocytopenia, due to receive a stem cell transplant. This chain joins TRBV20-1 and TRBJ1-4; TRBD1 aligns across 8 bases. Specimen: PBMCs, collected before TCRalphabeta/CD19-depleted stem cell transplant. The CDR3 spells CSARQGSEKLFF. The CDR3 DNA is TGCAGTGCCCGACAGGGGTCTGAAAAACTGTTTTTT.